The clone carrying this TCR beta chain was detected a few times. Its antigen is not known. Here immunoSEQ multiplex PCR was the method, and the copy in TCRdb shows in-frame clones only, minus some. The repertoire holds about 100,000 clones, with less than 90% as singletons. The source of the sample is a study of graft-versus-host responses after intestinal transplantation. Study-level background: For about three years after anti-thymocyte globulin induction, all recipients took tacrolimus and steroids.

V dropped 5 bases and J dropped 3; count of bases not matched to a gene: 5. The germline V gene has CDR1 MDHEN and CDR2 SYDVKM. There are 14 residues in the CDR3. The study, taken as a whole, reports: GvH clones occurred in recipient marrow; some first appeared in ileum or blood. Circulating GvH clones peaking coincided with falling HvG clones soon after transplant.

The material was unstimulated CD4+ T cells sorted from spleen or lymph node cells, obtained before transplant. The receptor comes from a human donor who was the organ donor for an intestinal transplant. The rearrangement links TRBV28 to TRBJ2-7, with 9 bases fitting TRBD1. DNA for the CDR3: TGTGCCAGCAGTCGGGGGGACAGGGTCTACGAGCAGTACTTC. Translated: CASSRGDRVYEQYF.